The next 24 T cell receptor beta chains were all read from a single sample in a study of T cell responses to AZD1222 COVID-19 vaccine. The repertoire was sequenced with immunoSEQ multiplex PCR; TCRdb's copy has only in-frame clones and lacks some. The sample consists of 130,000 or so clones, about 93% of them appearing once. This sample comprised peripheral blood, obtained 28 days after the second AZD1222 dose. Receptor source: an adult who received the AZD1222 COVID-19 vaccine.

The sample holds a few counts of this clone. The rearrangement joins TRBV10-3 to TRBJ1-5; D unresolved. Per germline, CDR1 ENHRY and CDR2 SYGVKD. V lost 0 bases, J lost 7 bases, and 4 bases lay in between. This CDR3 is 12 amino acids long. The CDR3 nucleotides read TGTGCCATCAGTGAGTCAAGCCAGCCCCAGCATTTT. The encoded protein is CAISESSQPQHF.

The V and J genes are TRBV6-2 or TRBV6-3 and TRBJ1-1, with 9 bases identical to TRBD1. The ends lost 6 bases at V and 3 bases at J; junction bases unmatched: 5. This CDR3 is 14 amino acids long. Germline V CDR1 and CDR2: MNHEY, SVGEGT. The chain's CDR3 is CASSSGTGHTEAFF. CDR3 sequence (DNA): TGTGCCAGCAGCTCCGGGACAGGGCACACTGAAGCTTTCTTT.

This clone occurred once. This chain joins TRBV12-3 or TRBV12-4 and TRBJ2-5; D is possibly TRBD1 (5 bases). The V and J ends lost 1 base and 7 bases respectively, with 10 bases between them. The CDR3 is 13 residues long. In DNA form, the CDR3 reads TGTGCCAGCAGTTTAGAGGGGTCAGCGACCCAGTACTTC. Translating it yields CASSLEGSATQYF.

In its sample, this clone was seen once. The CDR3 here is CASSLTGGTEAFF. As DNA, the CDR3 is TGTGCCAGCAGCCTAACAGGGGGCACTGAAGCTTTCTTT. The chain recombines TRBV7-8 with TRBJ1-1; 8 bases map to TRBD1. The V gene end was trimmed by 5 bases and the J gene end by 4 bases; junction bases not matched to a gene: 3. Looked up from germline, CDR1 is SGHVS and CDR2 is FQNEAQ. The CDR3 spans 13 residues.

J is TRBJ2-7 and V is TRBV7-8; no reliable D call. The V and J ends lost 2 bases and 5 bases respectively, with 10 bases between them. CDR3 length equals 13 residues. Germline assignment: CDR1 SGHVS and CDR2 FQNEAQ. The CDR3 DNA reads TGTGCCAGCAGCTTAACGGATGGAAACGAGCAGTACTTC. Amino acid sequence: CASSLTDGNEQYF.

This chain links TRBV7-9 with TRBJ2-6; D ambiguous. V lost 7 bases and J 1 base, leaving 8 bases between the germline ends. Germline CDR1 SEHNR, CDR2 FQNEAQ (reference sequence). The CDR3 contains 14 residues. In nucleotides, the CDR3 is TGTGCCAGCATGTATGGGTCTGGGGCCAACGTCCTGACTTTC. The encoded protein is CASMYGSGANVLTF. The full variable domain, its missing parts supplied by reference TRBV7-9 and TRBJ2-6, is DTGVSQNPRHKITKRGQNVTFRCDPISEHNRLYWYRQTLGQGPEFLTYFQNEAQLEKSRLLSDRFSAERPKGSFSTLEIQRTEQGDSAMYLCASMYGSGANVLTFGAGSRLTVL.

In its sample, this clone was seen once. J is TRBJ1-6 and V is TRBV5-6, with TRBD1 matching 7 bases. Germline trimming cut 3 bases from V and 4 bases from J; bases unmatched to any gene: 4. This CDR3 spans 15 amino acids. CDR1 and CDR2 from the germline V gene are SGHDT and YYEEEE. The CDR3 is CASSWKQGYNSPLHF. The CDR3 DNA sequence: TGTGCCAGCAGCTGGAAACAGGGGTATAATTCACCCCTCCACTTT.

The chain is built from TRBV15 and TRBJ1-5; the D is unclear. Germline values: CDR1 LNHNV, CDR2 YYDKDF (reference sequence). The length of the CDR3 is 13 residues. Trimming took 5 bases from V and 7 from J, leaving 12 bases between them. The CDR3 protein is CATSYYPGQPQHF. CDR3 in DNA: TGTGCCACCAGCTATTATCCCGGGCAGCCCCAGCATTTT.

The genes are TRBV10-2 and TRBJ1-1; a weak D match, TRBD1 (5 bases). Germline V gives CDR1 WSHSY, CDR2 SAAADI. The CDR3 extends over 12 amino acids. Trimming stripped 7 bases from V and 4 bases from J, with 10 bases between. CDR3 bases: TGCGCCAGCAACGAAGACAGCACTGAAGCTTTCTTT. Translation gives CASNEDSTEAFF.

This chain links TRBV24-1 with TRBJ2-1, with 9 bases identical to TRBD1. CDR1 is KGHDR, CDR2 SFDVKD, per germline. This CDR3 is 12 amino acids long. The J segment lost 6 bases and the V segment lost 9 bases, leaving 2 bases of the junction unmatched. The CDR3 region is CATRTGANEQFF. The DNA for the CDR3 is TGTGCCACCCGGACAGGGGCCAATGAGCAGTTCTTC.

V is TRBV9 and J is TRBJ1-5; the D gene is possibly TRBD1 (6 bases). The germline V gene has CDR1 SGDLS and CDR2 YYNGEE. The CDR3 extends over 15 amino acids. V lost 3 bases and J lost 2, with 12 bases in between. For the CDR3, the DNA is TGTGCCAGCAGCGGTACAGGGAAGGGCAATCAGCCCCAGCATTTT. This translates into CASSGTGKGNQPQHF.

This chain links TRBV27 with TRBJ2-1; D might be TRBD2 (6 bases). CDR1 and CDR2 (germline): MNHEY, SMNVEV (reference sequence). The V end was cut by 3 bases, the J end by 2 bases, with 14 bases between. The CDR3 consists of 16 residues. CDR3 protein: CASSFLAGRTYNEQFF. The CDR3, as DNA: TGTGCCAGCAGTTTTTTGGCGGGAAGGACCTACAATGAGCAGTTCTTC.

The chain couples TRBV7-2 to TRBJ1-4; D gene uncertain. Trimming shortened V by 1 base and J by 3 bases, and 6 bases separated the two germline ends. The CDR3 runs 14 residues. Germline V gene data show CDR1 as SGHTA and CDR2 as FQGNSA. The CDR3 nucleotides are TGTGCCAGCAGCTTAGATGGGGCTAATGAAAAACTGTTTTTT. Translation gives CASSLDGANEKLFF.

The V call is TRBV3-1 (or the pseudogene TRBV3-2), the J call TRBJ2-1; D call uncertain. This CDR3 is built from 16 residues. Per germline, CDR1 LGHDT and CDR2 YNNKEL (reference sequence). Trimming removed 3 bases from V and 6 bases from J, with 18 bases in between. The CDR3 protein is CASSQMKRTATNEQFF. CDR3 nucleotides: TGTGCCAGCAGCCAGATGAAACGGACCGCCACCAATGAGCAGTTCTTC.

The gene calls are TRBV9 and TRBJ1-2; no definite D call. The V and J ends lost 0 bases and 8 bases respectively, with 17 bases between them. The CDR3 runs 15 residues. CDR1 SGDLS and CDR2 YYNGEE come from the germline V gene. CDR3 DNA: TGTGCCAGCAGCGTAGCAATGGGTGGGCCGAGAGGCTACACCTTC. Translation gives CASSVAMGGPRGYTF.

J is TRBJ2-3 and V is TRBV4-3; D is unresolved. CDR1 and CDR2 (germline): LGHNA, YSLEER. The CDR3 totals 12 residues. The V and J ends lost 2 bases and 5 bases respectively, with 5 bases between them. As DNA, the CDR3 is TGCGCCAGCAGCCAAACATTAGATACGCAGTATTTT. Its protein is CASSQTLDTQYF.

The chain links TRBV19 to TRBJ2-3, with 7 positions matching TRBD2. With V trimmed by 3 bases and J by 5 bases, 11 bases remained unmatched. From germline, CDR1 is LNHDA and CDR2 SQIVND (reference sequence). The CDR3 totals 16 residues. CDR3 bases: TGTGCCAGTAGTATTGGCGGCGGGAGTACAGGAGATACGCAGTATTTT. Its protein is CASSIGGGSTGDTQYF.

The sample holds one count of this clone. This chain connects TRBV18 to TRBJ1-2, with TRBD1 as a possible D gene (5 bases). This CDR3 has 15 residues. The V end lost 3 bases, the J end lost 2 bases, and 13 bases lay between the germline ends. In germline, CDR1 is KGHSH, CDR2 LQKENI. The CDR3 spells CASSPSGTGNYGYTF. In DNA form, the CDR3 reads TGTGCCAGCTCACCTTCCGGGACGGGGAACTATGGCTACACCTTC.

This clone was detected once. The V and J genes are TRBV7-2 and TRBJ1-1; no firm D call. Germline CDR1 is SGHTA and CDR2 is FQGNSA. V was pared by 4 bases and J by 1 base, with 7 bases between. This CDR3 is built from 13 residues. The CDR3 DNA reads TGTGCCAGCAGCTACCCGCCGAACACTGAAGCTTTCTTT. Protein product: CASSYPPNTEAFF.

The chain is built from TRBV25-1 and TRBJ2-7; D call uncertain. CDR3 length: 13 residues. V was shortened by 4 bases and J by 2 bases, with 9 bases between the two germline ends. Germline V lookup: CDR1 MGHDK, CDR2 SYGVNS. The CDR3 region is CASSGDGAYEQYF. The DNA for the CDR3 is TGTGCCAGCAGTGGCGACGGAGCCTACGAGCAGTACTTC.

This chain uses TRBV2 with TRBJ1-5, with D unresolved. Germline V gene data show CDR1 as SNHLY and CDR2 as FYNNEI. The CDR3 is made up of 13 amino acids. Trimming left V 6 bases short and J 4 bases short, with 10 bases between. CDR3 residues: CASRAQSNQPQHF. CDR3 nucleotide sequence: TGTGCCAGCAGGGCACAGTCTAATCAGCCCCAGCATTTT.

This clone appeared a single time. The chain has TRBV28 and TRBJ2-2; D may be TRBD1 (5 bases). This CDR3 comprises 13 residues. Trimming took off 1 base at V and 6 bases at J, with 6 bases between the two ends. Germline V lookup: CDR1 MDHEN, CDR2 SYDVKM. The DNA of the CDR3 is TGTGCCAGCAGTTTATCAGGGTCCGGGGAGCTGTTTTTT. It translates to CASSLSGSGELFF.

The CDR3 DNA follows: TGTGCCAGCAGTAAGGGGACGGAGACCCAGTACTTC. This translates into CASSKGTETQYF. The chain couples TRBV2 to TRBJ2-5; D tentatively fits TRBD1 or TRBD2 (5 bases each). CDR1 and CDR2 from the germline V gene are SNHLY and FYNNEI. The CDR3 has 12 residues. V gave up 5 bases and J gave up 5 bases, with 9 bases separating them.

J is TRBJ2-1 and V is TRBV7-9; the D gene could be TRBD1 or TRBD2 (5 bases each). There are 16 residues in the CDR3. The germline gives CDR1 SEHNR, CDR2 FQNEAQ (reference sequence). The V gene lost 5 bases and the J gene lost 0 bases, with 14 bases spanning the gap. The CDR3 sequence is CASSGRGQSSYNEQFF. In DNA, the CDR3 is TGTGCCAGCAGCGGGAGAGGACAAAGCTCCTACAATGAGCAGTTCTTC.